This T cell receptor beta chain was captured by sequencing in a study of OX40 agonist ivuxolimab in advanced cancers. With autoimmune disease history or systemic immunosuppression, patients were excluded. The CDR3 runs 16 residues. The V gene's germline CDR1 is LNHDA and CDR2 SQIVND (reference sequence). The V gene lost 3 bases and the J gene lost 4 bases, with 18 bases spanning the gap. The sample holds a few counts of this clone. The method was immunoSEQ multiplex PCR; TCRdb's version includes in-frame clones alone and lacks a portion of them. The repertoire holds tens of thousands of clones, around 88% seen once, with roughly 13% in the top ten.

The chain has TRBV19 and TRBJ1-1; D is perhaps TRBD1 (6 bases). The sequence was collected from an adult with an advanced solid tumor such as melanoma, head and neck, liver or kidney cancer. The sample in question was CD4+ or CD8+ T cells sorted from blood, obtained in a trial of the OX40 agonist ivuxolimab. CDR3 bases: TGTGCCAGTAGTATTAGGGGGGGTAGGAGCGGCACTGAAGCTTTCTTT. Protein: CASSIRGGRSGTEAFF. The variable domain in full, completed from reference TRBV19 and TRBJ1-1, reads DGGITQSPKYLFRKEGQNVTLSCEQNLNHDAMYWYRQDPGQGLRLIYYSQIVNDFQKGDIAEGYSVSREKKESFPLTVTSAQKNPTAFYLCASSIRGGRSGTEAFFGQGTRLTVV.